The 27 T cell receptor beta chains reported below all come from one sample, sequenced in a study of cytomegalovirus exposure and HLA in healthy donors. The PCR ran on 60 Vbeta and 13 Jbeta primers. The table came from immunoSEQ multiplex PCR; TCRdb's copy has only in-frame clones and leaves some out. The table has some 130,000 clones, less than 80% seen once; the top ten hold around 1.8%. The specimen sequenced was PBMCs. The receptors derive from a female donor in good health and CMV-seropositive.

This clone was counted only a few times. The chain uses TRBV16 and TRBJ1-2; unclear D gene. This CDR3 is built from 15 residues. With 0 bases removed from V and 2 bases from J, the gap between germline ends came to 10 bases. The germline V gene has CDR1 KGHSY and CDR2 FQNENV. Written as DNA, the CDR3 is TGTGCCAGCAGCCAATCAAAAAGAGGGAACTATGGCTACACCTTC. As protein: CASSQSKRGNYGYTF.

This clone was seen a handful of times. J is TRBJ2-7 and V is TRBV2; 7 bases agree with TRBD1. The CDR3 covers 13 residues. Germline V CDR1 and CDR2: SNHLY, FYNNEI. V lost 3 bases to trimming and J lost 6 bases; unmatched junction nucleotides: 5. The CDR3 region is CASSEGRGSEQYF. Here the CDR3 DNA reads TGTGCCAGCAGTGAGGGCAGGGGGTCCGAGCAGTACTTC.

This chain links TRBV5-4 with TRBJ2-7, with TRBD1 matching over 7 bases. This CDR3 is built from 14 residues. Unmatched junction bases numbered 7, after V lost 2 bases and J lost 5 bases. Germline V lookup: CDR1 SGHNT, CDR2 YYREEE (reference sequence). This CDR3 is CASSFSQGVNEQYF. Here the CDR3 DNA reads TGTGCCAGCAGCTTTAGCCAGGGGGTCAACGAGCAGTACTTC.

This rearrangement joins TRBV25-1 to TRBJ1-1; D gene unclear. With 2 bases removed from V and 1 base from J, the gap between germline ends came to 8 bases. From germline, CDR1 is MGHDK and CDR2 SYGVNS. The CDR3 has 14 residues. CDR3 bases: TGTGCCAGCAGTGAAGAGGGTAGGAACACTGAAGCTTTCTTT. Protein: CASSEEGRNTEAFF.

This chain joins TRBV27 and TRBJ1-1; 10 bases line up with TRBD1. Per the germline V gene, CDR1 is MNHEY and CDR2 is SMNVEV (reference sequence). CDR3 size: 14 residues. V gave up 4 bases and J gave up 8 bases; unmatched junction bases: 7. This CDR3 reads CASSSPGQGPEAFF. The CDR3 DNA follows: TGTGCCAGCAGTTCGCCGGGACAGGGGCCCGAAGCTTTCTTT.

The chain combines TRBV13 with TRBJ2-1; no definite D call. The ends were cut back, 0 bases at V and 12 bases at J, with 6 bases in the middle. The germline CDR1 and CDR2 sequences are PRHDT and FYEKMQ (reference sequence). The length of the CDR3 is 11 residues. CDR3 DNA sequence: TGTGCCAGCAGCTTAGGCCCGTGGCAGTTCTTC. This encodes CASSLGPWQFF.

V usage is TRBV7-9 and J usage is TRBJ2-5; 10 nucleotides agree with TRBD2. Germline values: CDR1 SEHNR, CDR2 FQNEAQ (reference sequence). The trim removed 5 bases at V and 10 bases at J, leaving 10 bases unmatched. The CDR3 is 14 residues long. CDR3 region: CASSAVAGGGDQYF. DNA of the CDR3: TGTGCCAGCAGCGCCGTAGCGGGAGGCGGGGACCAGTACTTC. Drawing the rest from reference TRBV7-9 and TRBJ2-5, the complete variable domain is DTGVSQNPRHKITKRGQNVTFRCDPISEHNRLYWYRQTLGQGPEFLTYFQNEAQLEKSRLLSDRFSAERPKGSFSTLEIQRTEQGDSAMYLCASSAVAGGGDQYFGPGTRLLVL.

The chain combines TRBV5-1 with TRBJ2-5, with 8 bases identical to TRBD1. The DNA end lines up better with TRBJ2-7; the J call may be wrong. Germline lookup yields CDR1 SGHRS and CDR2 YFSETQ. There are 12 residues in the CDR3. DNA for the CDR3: TGCGCCAGCAGCCGGACAGGGCGCGAGCAGTACTTC. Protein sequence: CASSRTGREQYF.

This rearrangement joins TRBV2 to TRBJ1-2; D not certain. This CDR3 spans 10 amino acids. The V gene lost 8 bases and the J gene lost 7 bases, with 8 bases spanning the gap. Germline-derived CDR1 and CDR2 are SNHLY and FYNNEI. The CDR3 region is CASSELGYTF. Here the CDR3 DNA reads TGTGCCAGCTCCGAGCTTGGCTACACCTTC.

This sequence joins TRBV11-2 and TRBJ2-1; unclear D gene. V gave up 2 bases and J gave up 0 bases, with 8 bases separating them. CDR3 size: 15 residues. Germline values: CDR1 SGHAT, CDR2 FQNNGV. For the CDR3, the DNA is TGTGCCAGCAGCTTAAGTCAGGCCTCCTACAATGAGCAGTTCTTC. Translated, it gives CASSLSQASYNEQFF.

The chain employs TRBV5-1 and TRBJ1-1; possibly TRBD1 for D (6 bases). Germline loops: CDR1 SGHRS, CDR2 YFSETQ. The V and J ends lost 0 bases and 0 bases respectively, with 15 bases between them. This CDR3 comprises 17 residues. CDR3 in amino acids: CASSLVGAGSMNTEAFF. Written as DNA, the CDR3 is TGCGCCAGCAGCTTGGTGGGGGCAGGGTCAATGAACACTGAAGCTTTCTTT.

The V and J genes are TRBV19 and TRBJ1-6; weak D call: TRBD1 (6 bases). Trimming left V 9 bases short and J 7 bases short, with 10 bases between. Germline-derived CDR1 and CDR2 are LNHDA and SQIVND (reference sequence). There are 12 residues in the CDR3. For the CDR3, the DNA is TGTGCCAGCTGGGACACAAATTCACCCCTCCACTTT. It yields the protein CASWDTNSPLHF. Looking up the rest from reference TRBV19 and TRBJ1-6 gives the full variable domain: DGGITQSPKYLFRKEGQNVTLSCEQNLNHDAMYWYRQDPGQGLRLIYYSQIVNDFQKGDIAEGYSVSREKKESFPLTVTSAQKNPTAFYLCASWDTNSPLHFGNGTRLTVT.

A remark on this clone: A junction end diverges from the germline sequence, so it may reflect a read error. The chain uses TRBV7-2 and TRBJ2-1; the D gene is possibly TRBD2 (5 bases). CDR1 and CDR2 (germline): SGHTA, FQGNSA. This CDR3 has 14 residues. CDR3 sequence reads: CASSLVGSGLEQFF. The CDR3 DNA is TGTGCCAGCAGTTTAGTAGGGTCCGGACTCGAGCAGTTCTTC.

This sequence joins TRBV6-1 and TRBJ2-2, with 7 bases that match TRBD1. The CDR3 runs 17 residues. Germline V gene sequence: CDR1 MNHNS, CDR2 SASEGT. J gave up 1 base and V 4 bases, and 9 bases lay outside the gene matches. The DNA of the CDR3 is TGTGCCAGCAGTGGCTCAGGGGGACGGAGGAACACCGGGGAGCTGTTTTTT. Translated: CASSGSGGRRNTGELFF.

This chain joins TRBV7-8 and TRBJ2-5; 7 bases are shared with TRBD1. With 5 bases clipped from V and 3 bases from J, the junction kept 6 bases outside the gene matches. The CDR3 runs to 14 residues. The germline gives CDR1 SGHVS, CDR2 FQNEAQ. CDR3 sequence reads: CASSDGQAKETQYF. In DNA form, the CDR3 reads TGTGCCAGCAGCGACGGACAGGCAAAAGAGACCCAGTACTTC.

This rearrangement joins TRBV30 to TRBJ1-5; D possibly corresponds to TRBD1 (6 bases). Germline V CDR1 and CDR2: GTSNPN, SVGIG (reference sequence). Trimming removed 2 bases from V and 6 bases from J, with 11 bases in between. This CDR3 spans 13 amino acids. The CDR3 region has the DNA TGTGCCTGGAGTCCAGGGGCGATTCAGCCCCAGCATTTT. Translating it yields CAWSPGAIQPQHF.

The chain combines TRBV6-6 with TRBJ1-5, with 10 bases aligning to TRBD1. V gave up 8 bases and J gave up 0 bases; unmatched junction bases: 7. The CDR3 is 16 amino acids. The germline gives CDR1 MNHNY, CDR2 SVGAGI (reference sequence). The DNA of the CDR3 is TGTGCCAGCCTCCCGGGACAGGGGCTTAGCAATCAGCCCCAGCATTTT. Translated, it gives CASLPGQGLSNQPQHF.

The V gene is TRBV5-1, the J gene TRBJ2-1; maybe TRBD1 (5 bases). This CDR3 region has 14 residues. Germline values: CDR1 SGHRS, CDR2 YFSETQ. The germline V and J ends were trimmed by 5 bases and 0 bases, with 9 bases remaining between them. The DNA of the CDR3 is TGCGCCAGCAGAAGGACAATCTCCTACAATGAGCAGTTCTTC. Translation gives CASRRTISYNEQFF.

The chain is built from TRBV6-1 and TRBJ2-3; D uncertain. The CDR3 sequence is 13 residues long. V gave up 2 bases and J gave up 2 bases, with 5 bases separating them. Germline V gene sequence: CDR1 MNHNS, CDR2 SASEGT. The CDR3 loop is CASSEWATDTQYF. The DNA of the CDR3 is TGTGCCAGCAGTGAATGGGCCACAGATACGCAGTATTTT.

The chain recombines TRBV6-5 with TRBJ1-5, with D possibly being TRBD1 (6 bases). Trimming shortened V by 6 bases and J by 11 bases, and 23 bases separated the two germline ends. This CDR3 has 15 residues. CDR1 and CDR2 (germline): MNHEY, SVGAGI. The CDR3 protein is CASRSLTGSSWAQHF. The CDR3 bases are TGTGCCAGCAGATCCCTGACAGGATCGTCATGGGCCCAGCATTTT.

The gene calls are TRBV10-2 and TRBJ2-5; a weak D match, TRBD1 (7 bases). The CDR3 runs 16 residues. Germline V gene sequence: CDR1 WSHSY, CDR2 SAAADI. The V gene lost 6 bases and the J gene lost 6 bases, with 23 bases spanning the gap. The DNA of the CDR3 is TGCGCCAGCAGCATACCGATCGACAGGGACTTCAAGACCCAGTACTTC. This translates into CASSIPIDRDFKTQYF.

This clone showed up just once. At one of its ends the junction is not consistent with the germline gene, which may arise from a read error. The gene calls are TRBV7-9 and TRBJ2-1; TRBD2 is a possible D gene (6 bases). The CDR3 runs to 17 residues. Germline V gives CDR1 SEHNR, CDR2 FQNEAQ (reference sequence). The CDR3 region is CSSSLVGAGNTYNEQFF. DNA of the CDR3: TGTTCCAGCAGCTTAGTTGGGGCGGGGAACACTTACAATGAGCAGTTCTTC.

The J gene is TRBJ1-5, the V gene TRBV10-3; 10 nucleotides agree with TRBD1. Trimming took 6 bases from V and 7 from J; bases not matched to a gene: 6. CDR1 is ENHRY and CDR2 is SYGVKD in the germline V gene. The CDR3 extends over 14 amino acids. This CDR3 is CAIRGTGVGQPQHF. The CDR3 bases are TGTGCCATCAGGGGGACAGGGGTTGGGCAGCCCCAGCATTTT.

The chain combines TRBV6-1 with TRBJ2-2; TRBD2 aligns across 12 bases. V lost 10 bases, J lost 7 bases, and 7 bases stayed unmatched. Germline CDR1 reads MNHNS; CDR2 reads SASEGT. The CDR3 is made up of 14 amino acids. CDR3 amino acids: CATPTSGSFGELFF. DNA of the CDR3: TGTGCCACCCCGACTAGCGGGAGCTTCGGGGAGCTGTTTTTT.

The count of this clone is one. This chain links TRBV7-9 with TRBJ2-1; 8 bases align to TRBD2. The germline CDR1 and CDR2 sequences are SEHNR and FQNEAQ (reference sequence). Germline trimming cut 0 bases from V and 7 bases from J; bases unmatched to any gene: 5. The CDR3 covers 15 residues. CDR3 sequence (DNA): TGTGCCAGCAGCTTAGCCGTAGCGGGGCAAAATGAGCAGTTCTTC. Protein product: CASSLAVAGQNEQFF.

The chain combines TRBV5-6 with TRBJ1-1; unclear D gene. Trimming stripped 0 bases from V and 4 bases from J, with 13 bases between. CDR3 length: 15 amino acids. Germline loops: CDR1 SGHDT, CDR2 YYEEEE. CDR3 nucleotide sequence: TGTGCCAGCAGCTTGGTCGCAGGCAGAGTCACTGAAGCTTTCTTT. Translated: CASSLVAGRVTEAFF.

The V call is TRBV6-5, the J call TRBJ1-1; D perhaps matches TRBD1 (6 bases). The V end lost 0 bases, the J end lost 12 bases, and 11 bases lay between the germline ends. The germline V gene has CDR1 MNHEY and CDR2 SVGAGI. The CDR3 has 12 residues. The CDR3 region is CASSYSRTETFF. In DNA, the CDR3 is TGTGCCAGCAGTTACTCGAGGACAGAGACTTTCTTT.